Presented here are 17 T cell receptor beta chains from one specimen sequenced in a study of PD-1 blockade in mismatch repair-deficient tumors. Libraries were prepared by immunoSEQ multiplex PCR; TCRdb keeps only in-frame clonotypes and omits some of them. The repertoire holds over 100,000 clones, about 83% seen once, with roughly 4.5% in the top ten. The sample consisted of peripheral blood, taken just over 59 weeks after starting pembrolizumab. These receptors were taken from an adult with mismatch repair-deficient cancer.

V usage is TRBV7-3 and J usage is TRBJ2-5; D gene unclear. The V gene lost 3 bases and the J gene lost 4 bases, with 9 bases spanning the gap. The germline CDR1 and CDR2 sequences are SGHTA and FQGTGA. This CDR3 is 13 amino acids long. CDR3 in DNA: TGTGCCAGCAGCTTCAGTGGGTCAGAGACCCAGTACTTC. It yields the protein CASSFSGSETQYF.

The V call is TRBV5-4, the J call TRBJ1-1, with D possibly TRBD1 on 5 matching bases. This CDR3 has 15 amino acids. Germline assignment: CDR1 SGHNT and CDR2 YYREEE (reference sequence). Trimming left V 2 bases short and J 5 bases short, with 16 bases between. This chain's CDR3 is CASSFGGMEYTEAFF. The CDR3, as DNA: TGTGCCAGCAGCTTTGGGGGGATGGAGTATACTGAAGCTTTCTTT. Full variable domain (remainder filled in from reference TRBV5-4 and TRBJ1-1): ETGVTQSPTHLIKTRGQQVTLRCSSQSGHNTVSWYQQALGQGPQFIFQYYREEENGRGNFPPRFSGLQFPNYSSELNVNALELDDSALYLCASSFGGMEYTEAFFGQGTRLTVV.

The chain is built from TRBV18 and TRBJ1-1; the D gene is possibly TRBD1 (6 bases). Trimming removed 3 bases at V and 10 bases at J, with 18 bases between. The germline V gene has CDR1 KGHSH and CDR2 LQKENI. The CDR3 covers 14 residues. CDR3 in DNA: TGTGCCAGCTCACCTGGGACGGTTAAAGGGGGAGCTTTCTTT. Protein sequence: CASSPGTVKGGAFF.

The chain uses TRBV19 and TRBJ1-1; D unclear. Deletions cut 7 bases from V and 6 bases from J, with 18 bases between. There are 14 residues in the CDR3. Germline-derived CDR1 and CDR2 are LNHDA and SQIVND (reference sequence). CDR3 in DNA: TGTGCCAGTACCCCGCGGGTCCGTGGACCTGAAGCTTTCTTT. It translates to CASTPRVRGPEAFF. Together with reference TRBV19 and TRBJ1-1, the CDR3 gives the full variable domain: DGGITQSPKYLFRKEGQNVTLSCEQNLNHDAMYWYRQDPGQGLRLIYYSQIVNDFQKGDIAEGYSVSREKKESFPLTVTSAQKNPTAFYLCASTPRVRGPEAFFGQGTRLTVV.

This clone was seen a few times. The J gene is TRBJ2-7, the V gene TRBV30; 9 bases line up with TRBD2. The CDR3 is 13 amino acids. Trimming at V came to 4 bases and at J to 3 bases, leaving 4 bases not matched to a gene. From germline, CDR1 is GTSNPN and CDR2 SVGIG (reference sequence). The DNA of the CDR3 is TGTGCCTGGAAGCTAGCGGGGTACTACGAGCAGTACTTC. Translation gives CAWKLAGYYEQYF.

This rearrangement joins TRBV18 to TRBJ2-5; D not certain. The V gene lost 5 bases and the J gene lost 0 bases, with 10 bases spanning the gap. Germline CDR1 is KGHSH and CDR2 is LQKENI. This CDR3 has 14 residues. The CDR3 bases are TGTGCCAGCTCAACCGGCATAGACCAAGAGACCCAGTACTTC. This sequence encodes CASSTGIDQETQYF.

Only one count was recorded for this clone. This chain connects TRBV7-2 to TRBJ1-3; D is unclear. The germline V gene encodes CDR1 SGHTA and CDR2 FQGNSA. V was cut by 2 bases and J by 4 bases, with 9 bases left in between. The CDR3 spans 14 residues. CDR3 in DNA: TGTGCCAGCAGCTTAAAGGGAAGCGGAAACACCATATATTTT. Encoded protein: CASSLKGSGNTIYF.

The chain combines TRBV19 with TRBJ2-5, with 12 bases fitting TRBD2. Trimming removed 5 bases from V and 4 bases from J; junction bases left unmatched: 5. The CDR3 consists of 15 residues. Germline V gives CDR1 LNHDA, CDR2 SQIVND (reference sequence). CDR3 residues: CASSPVTSGRETQYF. The CDR3 bases are TGTGCCAGTAGTCCAGTGACTAGCGGGAGAGAGACCCAGTACTTC.

The chain is built from TRBV7-3 and TRBJ2-5; possibly TRBD2 for D (6 bases). V lost 0 bases to trimming and J lost 1 base, with 15 bases between them. Germline V gene data show CDR1 as SGHTA and CDR2 as FQGTGA. The CDR3 covers 17 residues. For the CDR3, the DNA is TGTGCCAGCAGCTTAACGTCGTCTAGCGCAAGCCAAGAGACCCAGTACTTC. It yields the protein CASSLTSSSASQETQYF.

This chain links TRBV5-1 with TRBJ1-4; 7 bases line up with TRBD1. The CDR3 covers 14 residues. Germline CDR1 SGHRS, CDR2 YFSETQ. Germline trimming cut 0 bases from V and 8 bases from J; bases unmatched to any gene: 4. CDR3 loop: CASSLAGGSEKLFF. The CDR3 bases are TGCGCCAGCAGCTTGGCAGGGGGGTCCGAAAAACTGTTTTTT.

The V and J genes are TRBV6-5 and TRBJ1-2, with D perhaps matching TRBD1 (5 bases). Trimming removed 8 bases from V and 0 bases from J, with 16 bases in between. CDR3 length: 15 amino acids. The germline V gene encodes CDR1 MNHEY and CDR2 SVGAGI. CDR3 bases: TGTGCCAGCGCCCGACCGGGACCTTCTAACTATGGCTACACCTTC. Translated, it gives CASARPGPSNYGYTF.

The rearrangement joins TRBV7-3 to TRBJ1-5; tentatively, D is TRBD1 (5 bases). Trimming shortened V by 5 bases and J by 6 bases, and 17 bases separated the two germline ends. CDR1 is SGHTA and CDR2 is FQGTGA in the germline V gene. This CDR3 has 15 amino acids. DNA of the CDR3: TGTGCCAGCAGCCCCGGAGGGGAGGGAAGTCAGCCCCAGCATTTT. It codes for CASSPGGEGSQPQHF.

This chain connects TRBV9 to TRBJ1-1; 10 nucleotides agree with TRBD1. Germline CDR1 and CDR2: SGDLS and YYNGEE. V dropped 3 bases and J dropped 10; count of bases not matched to a gene: 12. The CDR3 spans 15 residues. The CDR3 is CASSAGDRGRVVAFF. CDR3 nucleotides: TGTGCCAGCAGCGCTGGAGACAGGGGGCGAGTAGTAGCTTTCTTT.

This chain links TRBV11-2 with TRBJ2-7; D remains ambiguous. The germline gives CDR1 SGHAT, CDR2 FQNNGV. The CDR3 has 16 residues. Trimming removed 2 bases at V and 3 bases at J, with 17 bases between. CDR3 sequence: CASSLYGAGGIYEQYF. In nucleotides, the CDR3 is TGTGCCAGCAGCTTATACGGAGCAGGCGGAATCTACGAGCAGTACTTC.

The genes are TRBV14 and TRBJ1-2; TRBD1 aligns across 7 bases. CDR3 length: 17 amino acids. CDR1 SGHDN and CDR2 FVKESK come from the germline V gene. Germline trimming cut 4 bases from V and 4 bases from J; bases unmatched to any gene: 15. DNA of the CDR3: TGTGCCAGCAGCCCTACAGGGGCAACCTATGATCTCTATGGCTACACCTTC. Encoded protein: CASSPTGATYDLYGYTF. Full variable domain (missing parts from reference TRBV14 and TRBJ1-2): EAGVTQFPSHSVIEKGQTVTLRCDPISGHDNLYWYRRVMGKEIKFLLHFVKESKQDESGMPNNRFLAERTGGTYSTLKVQPAELEDSGVYFCASSPTGATYDLYGYTFGSGTRLTVV.

The chain links TRBV28 to TRBJ2-3; perhaps TRBD1 as D (6 bases). The germline V and J ends were trimmed by 7 bases and 0 bases, with 11 bases remaining between them. The germline V gene has CDR1 MDHEN and CDR2 SYDVKM. CDR3 length: 14 residues. Here the CDR3 reads CASNRVRSTDTQYF. Here the CDR3 DNA reads TGTGCCAGCAACAGGGTTCGTAGCACAGATACGCAGTATTTT.

V gene TRBV27 combines with J gene TRBJ2-2; 8 nucleotides align to TRBD1. After removal of 6 bases from V and 1 base from J, the junction contained 7 bases not matched to a gene. Germline V gives CDR1 MNHEY, CDR2 SMNVEV (reference sequence). The CDR3 length is 16 residues. DNA for the CDR3: TGTGCCAGCAGGGAGACCGGGACAGGGAACACCGGGGAGCTGTTTTTT. Its protein is CASRETGTGNTGELFF.